These 4 T cell receptor beta chains came from one sample sequenced in a study of blood T cells in healthy people across ages. A second about 6 to 12 cycle PCR used barcoded and J-beta primers. TCRdb re-called the 5' RACE reads with MiXCR, one entry per CDR3 protein. The top ten clones hold 8.5% to 9.5% of a sample with about 500,000 distinct CDR3 sequences, 24% of them seen once. These sequences were also reported in another study, on T cells of mothers and their children.

The source material was blood. Receptor source: a boy between 10 and 17 years old in good health.

The chain employs TRBV20-1 and TRBJ2-5; 11 nucleotides match TRBD2. The CDR3 runs to 17 residues. The trim removed 6 bases at V and 3 bases at J, leaving 15 bases unmatched. Germline values: CDR1 DFQATT, CDR2 SNEGSKA (reference sequence). The CDR3 spells CSAEGLIAGGLEETQYF. In nucleotides, the CDR3 is TGCAGTGCGGAGGGGTTGATAGCGGGGGGGCTGGAAGAGACCCAGTACTTC.

This clonotype was picked up one time. The J gene is TRBJ2-7, the V gene TRBV12-3 or TRBV12-4; D is tentatively TRBD1 or TRBD2 (5 bases each). V shed 4 bases and J shed 7 bases, with 17 bases lying between them. The CDR3 length is 14 residues. CDR3 DNA: TGTGCCAGCAGTTACGGGACCGGGACCCTGGAGCAGTACTTC. Translated, it gives CASSYGTGTLEQYF.

V is TRBV20-1 and J is TRBJ2-1; possibly TRBD1 for D (6 bases). Per the germline V gene, CDR1 is DFQATT and CDR2 is SNEGSKA (reference sequence). V was shortened by 0 bases and J by 11 bases, with 20 bases between the two germline ends. The CDR3 contains 15 residues. The CDR3 spells CSARDPGQSPPQQFF. CDR3 DNA sequence: TGCAGTGCTAGAGATCCCGGACAGTCCCCCCCTCAGCAGTTCTTC.

This clonotype was seen at least ten times. J is TRBJ1-3 and V is TRBV7-8; unclear D gene. The CDR3 consists of 15 residues. Germline values: CDR1 SGHVS, CDR2 FQNEAQ. Trimming removed 8 bases from V and 0 bases from J, with 14 bases in between. The CDR3 spells CASSAGVSSGNTIYF. DNA of the CDR3: TGTGCCAGCTCGGCCGGGGTCTCCTCTGGAAACACCATATATTTT.